This T cell receptor (beta chain) came from a study of regulatory T cells in long-lasting Graves disease. Germline V gene data show CDR1 as LNHDA and CDR2 as SQIVND (reference sequence). The CDR3 spans 17 residues. V lost 9 bases to trimming and J lost 6 bases; unmatched junction nucleotides: 18. The time point here: newly diagnosed GD, antithyroid drugs for less than 3 months. The TCR library used RNA extracted from PBMCs. CDR3-region Arm-PCR and iRepertoire HTBI primers produced the TCR beta libraries. Using its own MiXCR run on the multiplex PCR reads, TCRdb lists one record per CDR3 protein. Of 200,000 to 250,000 distinct CDR3 sequences in the sample, less than 20% were seen once. Overall study results and limits: Compared with new cases, persistent Graves' patients showed reduced TCR diversity.

Remarks on this clonotype: Its matching antigen is unknown.

These data also featured in a second study, about T cells in Graves' hyperthyroidism and ophthalmopathy.

The gene calls are TRBV19 and TRBJ2-1, with TRBD1 matching over 9 bases. This clonotype originated in a woman in her thirties with Graves disease. Source: peripheral blood mononuclear cells (PBMCs), taken at new diagnosis, from a patient treated with antithyroid drugs. This CDR3 reads CASSIPGGQGFGNEQFF. For the CDR3, the DNA is TGTGCCAGCAGCATCCCAGGGGGACAGGGCTTTGGCAATGAGCAGTTCTTC.